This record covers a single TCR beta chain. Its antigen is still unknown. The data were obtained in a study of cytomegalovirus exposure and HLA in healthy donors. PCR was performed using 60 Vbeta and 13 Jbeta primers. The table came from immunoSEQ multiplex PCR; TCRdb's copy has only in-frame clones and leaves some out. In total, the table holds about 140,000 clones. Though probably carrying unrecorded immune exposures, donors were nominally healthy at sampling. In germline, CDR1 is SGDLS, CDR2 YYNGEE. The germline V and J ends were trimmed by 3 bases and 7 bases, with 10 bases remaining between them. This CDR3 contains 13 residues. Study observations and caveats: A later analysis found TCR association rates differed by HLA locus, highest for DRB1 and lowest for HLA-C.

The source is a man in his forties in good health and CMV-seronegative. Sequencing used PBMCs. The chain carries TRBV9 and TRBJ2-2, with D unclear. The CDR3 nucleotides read TGTGCCAGCAGCGCCCCTAATGGCGGGGAGCTGTTTTTT. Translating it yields CASSAPNGGELFF.